Presented here are 14 T cell receptor beta chains from one specimen sequenced in a study of blood T cell repertoires in COVID-19. Measured with immunoSEQ multiplex PCR; TCRdb has only the in-frame clones, and not every one. The data hold under 150,000 clones, with approximately 87% observed a single time. Sequencing was done on a sample of peripheral blood. The receptors here all came from a man aged 30 to 39 with acute or convalescent COVID-19.

The rearrangement links TRBV6-5 to TRBJ2-1; 7 nucleotides agree with TRBD1. This CDR3 has 15 residues. Germline CDR1 MNHEY, CDR2 SVGAGI. Trimming took 8 bases from V and 5 from J; bases not matched to a gene: 12. The DNA of the CDR3 is TGTGCCAGCGGATCTTACAGGGGTTCGGACAATGAGCAGTTCTTC. This codes for CASGSYRGSDNEQFF.

The chain links TRBV7-2 to TRBJ2-5, with 9 bases fitting TRBD2. V gave up 5 bases and J gave up 7 bases; unmatched junction bases: 11. This CDR3 spans 15 amino acids. Germline values: CDR1 SGHTA, CDR2 FQGNSA. The CDR3: CASSPISGSGGTQYF. CDR3 nucleotide sequence: TGTGCCAGCAGCCCGATTAGCGGGAGCGGCGGGACCCAGTACTTC.

The rearrangement uses TRBV2 and TRBJ2-4; 8 bases map to TRBD2. V lost 4 bases to trimming and J lost 6 bases; unmatched junction nucleotides: 5. Germline-derived CDR1 and CDR2 are SNHLY and FYNNEI. The length of the CDR3 is 14 residues. The CDR3 DNA reads TGTGCCAGCAGTGCTTCGAGCGGGAGAAACATTCAGTACTTC. Protein: CASSASSGRNIQYF.

This clone was seen a handful of times. The CDR3 reads CAWSVIRGDTQYF. The CDR3 coding sequence is TGTGCCTGGAGTGTGATCAGGGGAGATACGCAGTATTTT. This rearrangement joins TRBV30 to TRBJ2-3, with D tentatively TRBD1 (6 bases). CDR3 size: 13 residues. The germline V and J ends were trimmed by 0 bases and 5 bases, with 9 bases remaining between them. Looked up from germline, CDR1 is GTSNPN and CDR2 is SVGIG (reference sequence).

The chain is built from TRBV19 and TRBJ1-1; no clear D gene. Germline-derived CDR1 and CDR2 are LNHDA and SQIVND (reference sequence). The ends were cut back, 3 bases at V and 2 bases at J, with 7 bases in the middle. The CDR3 contains 13 residues. The CDR3 spells CASSIRVNTEAFF. Written as DNA, the CDR3 is TGTGCCAGTAGTATTCGGGTAAACACTGAAGCTTTCTTT. The full variable domain, with the rest looked up from reference TRBV19 and TRBJ1-1, is DGGITQSPKYLFRKEGQNVTLSCEQNLNHDAMYWYRQDPGQGLRLIYYSQIVNDFQKGDIAEGYSVSREKKESFPLTVTSAQKNPTAFYLCASSIRVNTEAFFGQGTRLTVV.

The CDR3 region is CASSFTGSTEAFF. The CDR3 DNA is TGTGCCAGCAGTTTTACAGGGAGCACTGAAGCTTTCTTT. The J gene is TRBJ1-1, the V gene TRBV12-3 or TRBV12-4, with D perhaps TRBD1 (6 bases). V was shortened by 3 bases and J by 4 bases, with 9 bases between the two germline ends. The CDR3 length is 13 residues.

The chain recombines TRBV7-9 with TRBJ2-1; D perhaps matches TRBD1 (6 bases). The CDR3 totals 14 residues. Germline values: CDR1 SEHNR, CDR2 FQNEAQ (reference sequence). Between the trimmed V and J ends, which lost 5 bases and 9 bases, there was a span of 17 bases. CDR3 region: CASSPPDGGGEQFF. CDR3 nucleotide sequence: TGTGCCAGCAGCCCACCGGATGGGGGCGGTGAGCAGTTCTTC.

The chain joins TRBV10-2 to TRBJ2-2, with 10 bases matching TRBD1. This CDR3 region has 14 residues. J was trimmed by 6 bases and V by 4 bases; bases with no gene match: 2. The germline CDR1 and CDR2 sequences are WSHSY and SAAADI. DNA of the CDR3: TGCGCCAGCAGTGCGGGACAGGGGTCCGGGGAGCTGTTTTTT. This sequence encodes CASSAGQGSGELFF.

The chain joins TRBV11-2 to TRBJ2-3; possible D gene TRBD2, 6 bases. This CDR3 has 17 amino acids. The V gene lost 4 bases and the J gene lost 5 bases, with 22 bases spanning the gap. From germline, CDR1 is SGHAT and CDR2 FQNNGV. Written as DNA, the CDR3 is TGTGCCAGCAGCTCCCCATACCCCCCTAGCGTTCAAGATACGCAGTATTTT. This translates into CASSSPYPPSVQDTQYF.

The CDR3 nucleotides read TGTGCCAGCAACGGACAGGGAGCCACTGAAGCTTTCTTT. Its translation is CASNGQGATEAFF. This chain links TRBV7-2 with TRBJ1-1, with TRBD1 matching over 8 bases. Germline V gene lookup returns CDR1 SGHTA and CDR2 FQGNSA. The CDR3 has 13 residues. V lost 7 bases and J lost 4; bases outside the gene matches: 5.

This chain connects TRBV7-8 to TRBJ1-5; TRBD1 is a possible D gene (5 bases). This CDR3 is 16 amino acids long. Germline CDR1 is SGHVS and CDR2 is FQNEAQ. Trimming cost V 5 bases and J 0 bases, with 14 bases left between them. The CDR3 DNA follows: TGTGCCAGCAGCACCGGAGGAGGGACTAGCAATCAGCCCCAGCATTTT. This codes for CASSTGGGTSNQPQHF. Filled out from reference TRBV7-8 and TRBJ1-5, the complete variable domain reads GAGVSQSPRYKVAKRGQDVALRCDPISGHVSLFWYQQALGQGPEFLTYFQNEAQLDKSGLPSDRFFAERPEGSVSTLKIQRTQQEDSAVYLCASSTGGGTSNQPQHFGDGTRLSIL.

The chain joins TRBV6-2 or TRBV6-3 to TRBJ1-1, with D possibly being TRBD1 (5 bases). V lost 5 bases to trimming and J lost 4 bases, with 8 bases between them. The CDR3 covers 12 residues. CDR1 is MNHEY and CDR2 is SVGEGT in the germline V gene. CDR3: CASSPGITEAFF. CDR3 DNA sequence: TGTGCCAGCAGTCCAGGGATCACTGAAGCTTTCTTT.

The rearrangement joins TRBV27 to TRBJ1-2; the match to TRBD1 covers 10 bases. The CDR3 extends over 14 amino acids. Germline trimming cut 7 bases from V and 8 bases from J; bases unmatched to any gene: 10. Germline values: CDR1 MNHEY, CDR2 SMNVEV (reference sequence). The CDR3 region is CASNPGQGLGGYTF. The DNA for the CDR3 is TGTGCCAGCAACCCGGGACAGGGGCTCGGGGGCTACACCTTC.

The rearrangement joins TRBV5-1 to TRBJ2-1; 10 bases are shared with TRBD2. The ends lost 4 bases at V and 4 bases at J; junction bases unmatched: 8. Germline V lookup: CDR1 SGHRS, CDR2 YFSETQ. The CDR3 spans 16 residues. The CDR3 coding sequence is TGCGCCAGCAGCCCACTAGCGGGGAGGAGGTACAATGAGCAGTTCTTC. This translates into CASSPLAGRRYNEQFF.